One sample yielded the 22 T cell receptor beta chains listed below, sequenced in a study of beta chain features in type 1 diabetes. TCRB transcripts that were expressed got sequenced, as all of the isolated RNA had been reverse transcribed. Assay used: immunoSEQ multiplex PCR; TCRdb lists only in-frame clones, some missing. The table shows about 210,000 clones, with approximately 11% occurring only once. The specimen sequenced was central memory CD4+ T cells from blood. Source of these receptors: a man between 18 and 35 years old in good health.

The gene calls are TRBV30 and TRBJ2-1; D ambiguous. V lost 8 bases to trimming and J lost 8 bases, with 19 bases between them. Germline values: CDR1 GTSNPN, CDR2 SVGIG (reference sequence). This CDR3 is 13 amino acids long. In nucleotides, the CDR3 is TGTGCCCAGAGGAGTAGAGCTGCAGATGAGCAGTTCTTC. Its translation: CAQRSRAADEQFF.

The CDR3 here is CAWSVRRDRALWSSYNEQFF. The CDR3 DNA is TGTGCCTGGAGTGTTCGGCGGGACAGGGCCCTTTGGAGCTCCTACAATGAGCAGTTCTTC. V and J are TRBV30 and TRBJ2-1; TRBD1 matches at 9 bases. Per germline, CDR1 GTSNPN and CDR2 SVGIG (reference sequence). Trimming removed 0 bases from V and 0 bases from J; junction bases left unmatched: 15. The CDR3 loop spans 20 amino acids.

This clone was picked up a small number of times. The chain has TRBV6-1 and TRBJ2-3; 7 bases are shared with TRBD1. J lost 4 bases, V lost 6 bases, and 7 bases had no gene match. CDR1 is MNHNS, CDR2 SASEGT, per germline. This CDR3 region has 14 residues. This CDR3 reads CASSADRHSDTQYF. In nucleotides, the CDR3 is TGTGCCAGCAGCGCGGACAGGCATTCAGATACGCAGTATTTT.

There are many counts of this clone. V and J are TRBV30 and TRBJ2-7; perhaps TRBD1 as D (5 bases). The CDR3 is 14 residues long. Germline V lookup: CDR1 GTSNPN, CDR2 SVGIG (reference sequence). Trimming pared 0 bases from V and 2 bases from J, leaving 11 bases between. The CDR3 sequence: CAWSVVGRAYEQYF. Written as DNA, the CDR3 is TGTGCCTGGAGTGTGGTTGGCAGGGCCTACGAGCAGTACTTC. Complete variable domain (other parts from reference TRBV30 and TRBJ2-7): SQTIHQWPATLVQPVGSPLSLECTVEGTSNPNLYWYRQAAGRGLQLLFYSVGIGQISSEVPQNLSASRPQDRQFILSSKKLLLSDSGFYLCAWSVVGRAYEQYFGPGTRLTVT.

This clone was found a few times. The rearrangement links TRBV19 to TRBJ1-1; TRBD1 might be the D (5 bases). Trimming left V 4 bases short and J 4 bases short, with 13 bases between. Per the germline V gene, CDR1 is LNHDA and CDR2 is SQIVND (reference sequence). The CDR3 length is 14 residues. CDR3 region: CASSTPGWSTEAFF. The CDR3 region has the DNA TGTGCCAGTAGTACACCAGGGTGGAGCACTGAAGCTTTCTTT. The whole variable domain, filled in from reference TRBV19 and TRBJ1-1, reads DGGITQSPKYLFRKEGQNVTLSCEQNLNHDAMYWYRQDPGQGLRLIYYSQIVNDFQKGDIAEGYSVSREKKESFPLTVTSAQKNPTAFYLCASSTPGWSTEAFFGQGTRLTVV.

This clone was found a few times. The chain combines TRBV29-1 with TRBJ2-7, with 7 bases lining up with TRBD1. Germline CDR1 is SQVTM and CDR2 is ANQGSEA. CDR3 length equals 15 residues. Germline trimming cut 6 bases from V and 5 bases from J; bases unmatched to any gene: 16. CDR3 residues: CSVSTGTIPWNEQYF. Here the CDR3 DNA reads TGCAGCGTCTCGACAGGGACGATCCCCTGGAACGAGCAGTACTTC.

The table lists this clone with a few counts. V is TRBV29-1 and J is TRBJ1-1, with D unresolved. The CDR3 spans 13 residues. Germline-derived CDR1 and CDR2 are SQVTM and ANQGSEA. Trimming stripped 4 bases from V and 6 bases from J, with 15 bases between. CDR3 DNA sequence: TGCAGCGTTGTCCTAAACTGGAGCGCTGAAGCTTTCTTT. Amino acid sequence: CSVVLNWSAEAFF. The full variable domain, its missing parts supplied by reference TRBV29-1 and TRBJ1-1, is SAVISQKPSRDICQRGTSLTIQCQVDSQVTMMFWYRQQPGQSLTLIATANQGSEATYESGFVIDKFPISRPNLTFSTLTVSNMSPEDSSIYLCSVVLNWSAEAFFGQGTRLTVV.

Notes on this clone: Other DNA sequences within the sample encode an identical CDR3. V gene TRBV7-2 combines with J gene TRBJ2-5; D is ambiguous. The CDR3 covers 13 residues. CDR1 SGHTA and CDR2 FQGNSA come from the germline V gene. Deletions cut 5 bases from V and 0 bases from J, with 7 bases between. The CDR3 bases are TGTGCCAGCAGCCTTGACTACCAAGAGACCCAGTACTTC. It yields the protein CASSLDYQETQYF.

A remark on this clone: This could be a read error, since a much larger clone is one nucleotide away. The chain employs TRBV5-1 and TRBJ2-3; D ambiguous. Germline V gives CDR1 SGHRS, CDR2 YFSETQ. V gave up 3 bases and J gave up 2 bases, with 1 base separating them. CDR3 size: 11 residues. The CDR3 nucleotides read TGCGCCAGCAGCTACACAGATACGCAGTATTTT. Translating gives CASSYTDTQYF.

In DNA form, the CDR3 reads TGTGCCAGCAGCCTTGTACGAGGAAGTGAGCAGTTCTTC. Translation: CASSLVRGSEQFF. The chain combines TRBV5-6 with TRBJ2-1; no reliable D call. CDR3 length: 13 amino acids. Germline loops: CDR1 SGHDT, CDR2 YYEEEE. Trimming left V 4 bases short and J 9 bases short, with 14 bases between.

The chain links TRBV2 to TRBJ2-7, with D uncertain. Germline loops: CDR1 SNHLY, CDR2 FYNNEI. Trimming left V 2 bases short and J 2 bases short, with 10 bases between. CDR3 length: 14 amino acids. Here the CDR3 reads CASSEWAGPYEQYF. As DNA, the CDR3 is TGTGCCAGCAGTGAATGGGCAGGCCCCTACGAGCAGTACTTC.

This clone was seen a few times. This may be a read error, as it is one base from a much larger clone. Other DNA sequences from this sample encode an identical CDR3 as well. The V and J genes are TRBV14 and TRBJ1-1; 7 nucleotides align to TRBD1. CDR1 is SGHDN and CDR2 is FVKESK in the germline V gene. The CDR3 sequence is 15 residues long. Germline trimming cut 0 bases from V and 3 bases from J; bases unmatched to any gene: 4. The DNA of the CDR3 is TGTGCCAGCAGCCAAGATCAGGGGGAGTACACTGAAGCTTTCTTT. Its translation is CASSQDQGEYTEAFF. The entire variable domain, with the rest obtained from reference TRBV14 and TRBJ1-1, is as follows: EAGVTQFPSHSVIEKGQTVTLRCDPISGHDNLYWYRRVMGKEIKFLLHFVKESKQDESGMPNNRFLAERTGGTYSTLKVQPAELEDSGVYFCASSQDQGEYTEAFFGQGTRLTVV.

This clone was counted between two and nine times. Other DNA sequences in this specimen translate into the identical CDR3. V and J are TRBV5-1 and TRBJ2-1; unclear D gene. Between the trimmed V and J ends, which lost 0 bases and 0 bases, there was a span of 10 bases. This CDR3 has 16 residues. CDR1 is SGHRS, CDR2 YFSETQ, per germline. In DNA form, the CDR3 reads TGCGCCAGCAGCTTGGAAGGGCGGAGCTCCTACAATGAGCAGTTCTTC. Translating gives CASSLEGRSSYNEQFF.

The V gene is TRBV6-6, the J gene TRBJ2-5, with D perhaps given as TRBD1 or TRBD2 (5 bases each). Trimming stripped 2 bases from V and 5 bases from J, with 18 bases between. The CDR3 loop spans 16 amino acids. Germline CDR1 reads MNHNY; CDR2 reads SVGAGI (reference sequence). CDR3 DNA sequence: TGTGCCAGCAGTTACCCGTCTGGTGGGACCCGGGAGACCCAGTACTTC. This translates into CASSYPSGGTRETQYF.

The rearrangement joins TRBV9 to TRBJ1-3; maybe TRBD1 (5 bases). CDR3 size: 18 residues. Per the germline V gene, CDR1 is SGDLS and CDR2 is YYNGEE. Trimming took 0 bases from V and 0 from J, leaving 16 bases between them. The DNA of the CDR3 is TGTGCCAGCAGCGTAGACCGACAGACTACCTACTCTGGAAACACCATATATTTT. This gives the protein CASSVDRQTTYSGNTIYF.

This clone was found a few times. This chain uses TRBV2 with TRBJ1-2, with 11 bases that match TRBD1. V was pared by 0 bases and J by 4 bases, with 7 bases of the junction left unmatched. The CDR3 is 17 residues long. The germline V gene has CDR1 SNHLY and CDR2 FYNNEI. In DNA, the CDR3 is TGTGCCAGCAGTGAAGCCGACGGGACAGGGGGAGTCTATGGCTACACCTTC. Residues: CASSEADGTGGVYGYTF.

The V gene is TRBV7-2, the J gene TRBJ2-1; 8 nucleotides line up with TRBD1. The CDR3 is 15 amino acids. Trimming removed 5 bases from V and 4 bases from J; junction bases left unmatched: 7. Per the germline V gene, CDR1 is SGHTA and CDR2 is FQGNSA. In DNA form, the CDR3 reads TGTGCCAGCAGCGCCGACAGGGGTCGGTACAATGAGCAGTTCTTC. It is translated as CASSADRGRYNEQFF.

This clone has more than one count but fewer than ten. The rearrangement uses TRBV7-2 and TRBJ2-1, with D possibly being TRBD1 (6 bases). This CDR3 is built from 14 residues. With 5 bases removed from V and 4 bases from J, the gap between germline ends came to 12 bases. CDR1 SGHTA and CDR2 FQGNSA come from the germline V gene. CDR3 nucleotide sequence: TGTGCCAGCAGCCCGGACAGCATATACAATGAGCAGTTCTTC. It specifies CASSPDSIYNEQFF.

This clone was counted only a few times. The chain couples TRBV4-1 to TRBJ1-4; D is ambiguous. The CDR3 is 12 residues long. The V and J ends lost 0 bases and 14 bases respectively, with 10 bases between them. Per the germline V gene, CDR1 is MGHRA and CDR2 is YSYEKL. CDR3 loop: CASSQETGLLFF. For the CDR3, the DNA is TGCGCCAGCAGCCAAGAGACGGGCCTTCTGTTTTTT.

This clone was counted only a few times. Here the CDR3 reads CASSPQRGNNQPQHF. The CDR3 nucleotides are TGTGCCAGCTCACCACAAAGGGGTAATAATCAGCCCCAGCATTTT. The V and J genes are TRBV18 and TRBJ1-5, with D possibly matching TRBD1 (5 bases). There are 15 residues in the CDR3. V was pared by 1 base and J by 4 bases, with 11 bases between. Germline CDR1 is KGHSH and CDR2 is LQKENI.

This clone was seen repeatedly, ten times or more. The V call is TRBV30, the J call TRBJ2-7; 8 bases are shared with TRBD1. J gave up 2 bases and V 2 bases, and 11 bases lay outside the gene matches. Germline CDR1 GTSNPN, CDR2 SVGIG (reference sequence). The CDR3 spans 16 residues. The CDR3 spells CAWSSPTGTGAYEQYF. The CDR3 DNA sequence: TGTGCCTGGAGTTCACCTACCGGGACAGGCGCCTACGAGCAGTACTTC. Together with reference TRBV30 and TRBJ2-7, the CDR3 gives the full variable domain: SQTIHQWPATLVQPVGSPLSLECTVEGTSNPNLYWYRQAAGRGLQLLFYSVGIGQISSEVPQNLSASRPQDRQFILSSKKLLLSDSGFYLCAWSSPTGTGAYEQYFGPGTRLTVT.

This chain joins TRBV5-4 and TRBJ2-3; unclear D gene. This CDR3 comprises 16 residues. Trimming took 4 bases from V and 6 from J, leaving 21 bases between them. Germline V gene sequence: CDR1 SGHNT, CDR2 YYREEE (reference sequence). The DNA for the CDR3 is TGTGCCAGCAGCCAAGTGGCGGTAACTAAGTCGGATACGCAGTATTTT. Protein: CASSQVAVTKSDTQYF.